The following is a TCR beta chain sequence with its context. The antigen is not known. This sample is drawn from a study of cytomegalovirus exposure and HLA in healthy donors. Study results and caveats: Earlier analysis found most TCR beta V segments productive about 87% or about 30% of the time.

Germline V gene data show CDR1 as MDHEN and CDR2 as SYDVKM. This CDR3 region has 14 residues. PCR was performed using 60 Vbeta and 13 Jbeta primers. Clones were read by immunoSEQ multiplex PCR, and TCRdb kept only the in-frame ones, dropping some. Of over 150,000 clones listed, around 80% are singletons. This rearrangement joins TRBV28 to TRBJ2-5; 8 positions agree with TRBD1. The end of the DNA is better explained by TRBJ2-7, so the J call may be wrong. The source is a woman aged 60-75 years in good health and CMV-seropositive. The sample was PBMCs. DNA for the CDR3: TGTGCCAGCAGTTCGCCGACAGGGGCCTACGAGCAGTACTTC. It translates to CASSSPTGAYEQYF.